Included here is one TCR beta chain sequence, with context. The antigen is not known. The CDR3 length is 13 residues. CDR1 is SQVTM, CDR2 ANQGSEA, per germline. Trimming took off 6 bases at V and 2 bases at J, with 13 bases between the two ends. Using immunoSEQ multiplex PCR, the repertoire was profiled, and TCRdb retains in-frame clones only, with some absent. The repertoire holds some 40,000 clones, with approximately 94% as singletons. This sample is part of a study of T cells in localized non-small cell lung cancer. The study's findings and limits: Adjacent lung tissue had a median approximately 61 of the top 100 clones found in the tumor. Sequencing involved a lone tumor region, leaving heterogeneity possible. There was an association of higher blood T cell density with longer overall survival. Clonality of T cells reached its maximum in uninvolved adjacent lung, surpassing tumor.

The receptor's source is a female donor of 60 years or more with stage I lung adenocarcinoma. The source was peripheral blood, collected before any cancer treatment. This chain joins TRBV29-1 and TRBJ1-1; D is undetermined. In DNA, the CDR3 is TGCAGCGTCCCAAAGGAAGGAAACACTGAAGCTTTCTTT. Residues: CSVPKEGNTEAFF. Supplemented by reference TRBV29-1 and TRBJ1-1, the full variable domain reads SAVISQKPSRDICQRGTSLTIQCQVDSQVTMMFWYRQQPGQSLTLIATANQGSEATYESGFVIDKFPISRPNLTFSTLTVSNMSPEDSSIYLCSVPKEGNTEAFFGQGTRLTVV.